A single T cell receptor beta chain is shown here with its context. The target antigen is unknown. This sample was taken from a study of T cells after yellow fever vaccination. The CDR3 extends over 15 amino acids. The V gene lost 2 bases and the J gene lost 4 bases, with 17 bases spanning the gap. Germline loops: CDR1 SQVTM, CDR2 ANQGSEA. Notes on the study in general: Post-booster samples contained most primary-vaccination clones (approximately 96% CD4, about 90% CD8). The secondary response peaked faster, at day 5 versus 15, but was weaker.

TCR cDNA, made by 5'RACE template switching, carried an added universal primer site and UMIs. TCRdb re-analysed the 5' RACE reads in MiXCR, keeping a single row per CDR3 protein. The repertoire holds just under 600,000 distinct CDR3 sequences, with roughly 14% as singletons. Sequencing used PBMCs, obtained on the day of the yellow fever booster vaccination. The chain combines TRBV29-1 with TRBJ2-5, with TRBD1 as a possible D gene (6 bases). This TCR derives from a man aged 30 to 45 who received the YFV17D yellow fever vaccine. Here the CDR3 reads CSVEMDSRRRETQYF. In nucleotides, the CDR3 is TGCAGCGTTGAAATGGACAGTAGGCGTAGAGAGACCCAGTACTTC.